The 16 T cell receptor beta chains below were found in one sample sequenced in a study of T cell responses to AZD1222 COVID-19 vaccine. TCRdb keeps only in-frame clones here, not all; method: immunoSEQ multiplex PCR. Here the sample spans approximately 110,000 clones, around 82% being singletons. This specimen was peripheral blood, taken on day 0 of AZD1222 vaccination. All receptors derive from an adult in good health.

V and J are TRBV7-2 and TRBJ2-2; D possibly corresponds to TRBD1 (5 bases). The CDR3 contains 16 residues. V lost 1 base and J 4 bases, leaving 13 bases between the germline ends. CDR1 SGHTA and CDR2 FQGNSA come from the germline V gene. The CDR3 sequence: CASSLVAGFGTGELFF. The CDR3 DNA sequence: TGTGCCAGCAGCTTAGTGGCAGGGTTTGGCACCGGGGAGCTGTTTTTT.

The chain uses TRBV3-1 (or the pseudogene TRBV3-2) and TRBJ2-2; possible D gene TRBD1, 6 bases. This CDR3 spans 14 amino acids. In germline, CDR1 is LGHDT, CDR2 YNNKEL (reference sequence). V was cut by 3 bases and J by 4 bases, with 9 bases left in between. The CDR3 is CASSHRDITGELFF. The DNA for the CDR3 is TGTGCCAGCAGCCATCGGGACATCACCGGGGAGCTGTTTTTT.

The chain recombines TRBV2 with TRBJ1-1; D is unresolved. The CDR3 sequence is 14 residues long. Trimming removed 1 base from V and 4 bases from J, with 10 bases in between. The germline CDR1 and CDR2 sequences are SNHLY and FYNNEI. The chain's CDR3 is CASSEERSSTEAFF. Here the CDR3 DNA reads TGTGCCAGCAGTGAAGAGAGAAGCTCCACTGAAGCTTTCTTT.

The chain has TRBV7-9 and TRBJ2-7; TRBD1 agrees at 8 bases. The CDR3 extends over 14 amino acids. CDR1 is SEHNR and CDR2 is FQNEAQ in the germline V gene (reference sequence). V gave up 5 bases and J gave up 3 bases; unmatched junction bases: 6. The chain's CDR3 is CASSPEDRVYEQYF. The CDR3 DNA sequence: TGTGCCAGCAGCCCGGAGGACAGGGTCTACGAGCAGTACTTC.

The V and J genes are TRBV5-1 and TRBJ1-5; tentatively, D is TRBD1 (5 bases). Per germline, CDR1 SGHRS and CDR2 YFSETQ. This CDR3 contains 14 residues. V was shortened by 4 bases and J by 4 bases, with 12 bases between the two germline ends. CDR3 nucleotides: TGCGCCAGCAGCACGGGACTTGAAAATCAGCCCCAGCATTTT. It is translated as CASSTGLENQPQHF.

The chain recombines TRBV6-5 with TRBJ2-7; TRBD1 matches at 9 bases. Trimming took 11 bases from V and 5 from J; bases not matched to a gene: 10. This CDR3 contains 13 residues. Looked up from germline, CDR1 is MNHEY and CDR2 is SVGAGI. In DNA form, the CDR3 reads TGTGCCGCCCGGGACAGGGTATCCGACGAGCAGTACTTC. Its protein product is CAARDRVSDEQYF.

V and J are TRBV29-1 and TRBJ1-1, with D hard to call. Deletions cut 4 bases from V and 3 bases from J, with 12 bases between. CDR3 length equals 13 residues. CDR1 and CDR2 from the germline V gene are SQVTM and ANQGSEA. CDR3 DNA: TGCAGCGTTGTCGCGGGTGGTCACACTGAAGCTTTCTTT. Translated: CSVVAGGHTEAFF.

The rearrangement uses TRBV6-5 and TRBJ1-4; D not resolved. Germline-derived CDR1 and CDR2 are MNHEY and SVGAGI. V shed 5 bases and J shed 4 bases, with 14 bases lying between them. This CDR3 has 15 amino acids. The CDR3 loop reads CASSPGWGVNEKLFF. In DNA form, the CDR3 reads TGTGCCAGCAGTCCAGGATGGGGAGTTAATGAAAAACTGTTTTTT.

The chain joins TRBV6-2 or TRBV6-3 to TRBJ2-4, with a possible D match to TRBD2 (6 bases). CDR3 size: 14 residues. Germline-derived CDR1 and CDR2 are MNHEY and SVGEGT. V lost 5 bases and J 3 bases, leaving 11 bases between the germline ends. CDR3 sequence: CASSGGILKNIQYF. Here the CDR3 DNA reads TGTGCCAGCAGTGGCGGGATCCTCAAAAACATTCAGTACTTC.

The genes are TRBV19 and TRBJ2-1; 10 bases are a match to TRBD2. Germline lookup yields CDR1 LNHDA and CDR2 SQIVND (reference sequence). The CDR3 sequence is 16 residues long. The V and J ends lost 3 bases and 5 bases, in that order; junction bases with no gene match: 7. This CDR3 is CASSIWASGSHNEQFF. Here the CDR3 DNA reads TGTGCCAGTAGTATTTGGGCTAGCGGGAGCCACAATGAGCAGTTCTTC.

The chain uses TRBV14 and TRBJ1-1; perhaps TRBD1 as D (5 bases). The CDR3 runs to 14 residues. CDR1 SGHDN and CDR2 FVKESK come from the germline V gene. V lost 0 bases and J 6 bases, leaving 11 bases between the germline ends. The CDR3 is CASSQDPGFAEAFF. The CDR3 nucleotides are TGTGCCAGCAGCCAAGATCCAGGGTTCGCTGAAGCTTTCTTT.

The chain couples TRBV3-1 (or the pseudogene TRBV3-2) to TRBJ2-7; D tentatively fits TRBD1 or TRBD2 (5 bases each). The CDR3 totals 15 residues. V was clipped by 2 bases and J by 0 bases, with 11 bases between them. Germline V gene lookup returns CDR1 LGHDT and CDR2 YNNKEL (reference sequence). CDR3: CASSQWGRNSYEQYF. CDR3 nucleotides: TGTGCCAGCAGCCAATGGGGACGGAACTCCTACGAGCAGTACTTC.

The CDR3 spells CASSHRDSAHGYTF. The CDR3, as DNA: TGTGCCAGCAGTCACCGTGACAGCGCCCATGGCTACACCTTC. V is TRBV27 and J is TRBJ1-2, with D perhaps TRBD1 (5 bases). This CDR3 is built from 14 residues. V lost 5 bases and J lost 6, with 16 bases in between. Germline lookup yields CDR1 MNHEY and CDR2 SMNVEV (reference sequence).

The V gene is TRBV6-5, the J gene TRBJ1-5; D remains unclear. Trimming stripped 10 bases from V and 7 bases from J, with 17 bases between. Per germline, CDR1 MNHEY and CDR2 SVGAGI. The CDR3 has 13 residues. CDR3 protein: CATTVLGSQPQHF. The CDR3 nucleotides are TGTGCCACTACCGTACTCGGTTCCCAGCCCCAGCATTTT.

The count of this clone is one. This chain links TRBV7-2 with TRBJ1-3; D gene ambiguous. The CDR3 is 12 residues long. Trimming took off 2 bases at V and 7 bases at J, with 6 bases between the two ends. CDR1 is SGHTA and CDR2 is FQGNSA in the germline V gene. The CDR3 sequence is CASSLNSNTIYF. DNA for the CDR3: TGTGCCAGCAGCTTAAACTCCAACACCATATATTTT.

The chain combines TRBV29-1 with TRBJ2-7; tentative D call: TRBD1 (5 bases). The V end lost 7 bases, the J end lost 0 bases, and 13 bases lay between the germline ends. In germline, CDR1 is SQVTM, CDR2 ANQGSEA. The CDR3 is made up of 13 amino acids. This CDR3 is CSASDTSSYEQYF. The CDR3 DNA sequence: TGCAGCGCCTCGGACACGAGCTCCTACGAGCAGTACTTC.